This TCR beta chain was sequenced in a study of T cell responses to AZD1222 COVID-19 vaccine. Study-level points and caveats: A rise in Spike-specific TCR breadth and depth followed two AZD1222 doses. Repertoire samples came only from after the peak T cell response.

Sequencing was performed with immunoSEQ multiplex PCR; in TCRdb, only in-frame clones are kept and a portion is missing. This sample has about 78,000 clones; just over 90% occur once, and the top ten carry 2.5% to 4%. As regards this clone: No antigen is known for it.

Doses given second, at about 4 or about 12 weeks, were pooled. The CDR3 loop spans 16 amino acids. Germline V CDR1 and CDR2: MNHEY, SMNVEV (reference sequence). The receptor comes from an adult who received the AZD1222 COVID-19 vaccine. The material sequenced was peripheral blood, taken 28 days after the second AZD1222 dose. The V and J genes are TRBV27 and TRBJ2-7; 7 bases match TRBD2. The end of the DNA fits TRBJ2-5 better, so the J call may be wrong. CDR3 DNA sequence: TGTGCCAGCAGTTCAAGGATACTAGCGTCCGGAGAGACCCAGTACTTC. It encodes CASSSRILASGETQYF.